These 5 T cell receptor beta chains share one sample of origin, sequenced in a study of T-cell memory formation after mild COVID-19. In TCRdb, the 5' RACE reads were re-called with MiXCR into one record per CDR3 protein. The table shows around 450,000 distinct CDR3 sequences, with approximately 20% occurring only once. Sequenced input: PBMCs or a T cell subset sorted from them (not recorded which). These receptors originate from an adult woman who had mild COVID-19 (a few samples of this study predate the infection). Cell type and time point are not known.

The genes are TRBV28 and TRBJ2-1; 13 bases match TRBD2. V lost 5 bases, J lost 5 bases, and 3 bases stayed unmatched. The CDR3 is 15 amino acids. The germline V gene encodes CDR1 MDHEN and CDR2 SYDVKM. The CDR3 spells CASSAGLAGDNEQFF. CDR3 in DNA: TGTGCCAGCAGTGCCGGACTAGCGGGAGACAATGAGCAGTTCTTC.

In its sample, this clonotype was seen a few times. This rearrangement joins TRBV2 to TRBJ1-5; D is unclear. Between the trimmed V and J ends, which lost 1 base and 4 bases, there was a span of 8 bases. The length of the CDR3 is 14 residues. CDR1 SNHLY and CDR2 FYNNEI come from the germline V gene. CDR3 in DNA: TGTGCCAGCAGTGAAGGCAGCCCGAATCAGCCCCAGCATTTT. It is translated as CASSEGSPNQPQHF.

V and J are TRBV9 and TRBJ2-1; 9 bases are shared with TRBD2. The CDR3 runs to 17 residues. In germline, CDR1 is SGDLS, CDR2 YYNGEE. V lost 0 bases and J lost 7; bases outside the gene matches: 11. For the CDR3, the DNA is TGTGCCAGCAGCGTAGCGTCAATTAGCGGGAGCTGGAATGAGCAGTTCTTC. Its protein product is CASSVASISGSWNEQFF.

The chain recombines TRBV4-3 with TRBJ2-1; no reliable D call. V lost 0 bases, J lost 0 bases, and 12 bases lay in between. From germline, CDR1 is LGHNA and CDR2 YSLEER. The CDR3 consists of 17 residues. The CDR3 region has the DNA TGCGCCAGCAGCCAAGATGGGCTCGCCAGCTCCTACAATGAGCAGTTCTTC. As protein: CASSQDGLASSYNEQFF.

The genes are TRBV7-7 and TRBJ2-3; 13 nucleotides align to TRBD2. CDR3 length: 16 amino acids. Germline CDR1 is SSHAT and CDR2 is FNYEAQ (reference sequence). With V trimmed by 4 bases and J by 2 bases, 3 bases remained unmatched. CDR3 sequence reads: CASSSGTSGVTDTQYF. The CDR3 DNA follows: TGTGCCAGCAGCTCCGGGACTAGCGGGGTCACAGATACGCAGTATTTT. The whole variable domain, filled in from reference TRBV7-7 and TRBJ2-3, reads GAGVSQSPRYKVTKRGQDVTLRCDPISSHATLYWYQQALGQGPEFLTYFNYEAQPDKSGLPSDRFSAERPEGSISTLTIQRTEQRDSAMYRCASSSGTSGVTDTQYFGPGTRLTVL.